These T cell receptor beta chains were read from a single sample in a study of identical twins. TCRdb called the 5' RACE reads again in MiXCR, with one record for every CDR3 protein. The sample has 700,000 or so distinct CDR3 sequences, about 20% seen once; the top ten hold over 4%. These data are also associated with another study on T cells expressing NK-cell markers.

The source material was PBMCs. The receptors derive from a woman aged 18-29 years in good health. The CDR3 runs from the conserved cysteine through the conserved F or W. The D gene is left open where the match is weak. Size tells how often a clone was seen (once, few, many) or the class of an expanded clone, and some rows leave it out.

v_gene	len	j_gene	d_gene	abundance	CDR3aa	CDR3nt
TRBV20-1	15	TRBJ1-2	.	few	CSATPDDPPNYGYTF	TGCAGTGCTACCCCCGATGATCCTCCTAACTATGGCTACACCTTC
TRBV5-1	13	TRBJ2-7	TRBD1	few	CASQTGYGYEQYF	TGCGCCAGTCAGACAGGGTATGGCTACGAGCAGTACTTC
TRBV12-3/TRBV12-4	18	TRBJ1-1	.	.	CASREAPRGLNPNTEAFF	TGTGCCAGCAGGGAAGCCCCGAGGGGCCTTAACCCGAACACTGAAGCTTTCTTT
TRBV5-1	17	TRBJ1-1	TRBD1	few	CASSPGQGSLMNTEAFF	TGCGCCAGCAGCCCAGGACAGGGTTCACTCATGAACACTGAAGCTTTCTTT
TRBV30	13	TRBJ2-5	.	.	CAWEGGLRETQYF	TGTGCCTGGGAAGGCGGACTCCGGGAGACCCAGTACTTC
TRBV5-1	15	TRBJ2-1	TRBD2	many	CASSLELAAANEQFF	TGCGCCAGCAGCTTGGAACTAGCGGCCGCGAATGAGCAGTTCTTC
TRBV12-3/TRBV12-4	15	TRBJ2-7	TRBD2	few	CASSLVWGGSYEQYF	TGTGCCAGCAGTTTGGTGTGGGGGGGCTCCTACGAGCAGTACTTC
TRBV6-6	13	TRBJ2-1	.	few	CASSFGGPHEQFF	TGTGCCAGCAGTTTCGGGGGACCACATGAGCAGTTCTTC
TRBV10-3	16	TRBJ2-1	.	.	CAISDPTRGNYNEQFF	TGTGCCATCAGTGACCCGACTAGGGGAAATTACAATGAGCAGTTCTTC
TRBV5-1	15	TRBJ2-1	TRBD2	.	CASSLAGLVGHEQFF	TGCGCCAGCAGCTTGGCCGGACTAGTGGGTCATGAGCAGTTCTTC
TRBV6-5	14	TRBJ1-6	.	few	CASSYRRWGSPLHF	TGTGCCAGCAGTTACCGCCGATGGGGCTCACCCCTCCACTTT
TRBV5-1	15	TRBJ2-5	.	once	CASSFRDPRQETQYF	TGCGCCAGCAGCTTCCGGGACCCTCGTCAAGAGACCCAGTACTTC
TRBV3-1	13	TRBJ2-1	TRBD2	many	CASSRLAGDEQFF	TGTGCCAGCAGCCGACTAGCGGGAGATGAGCAGTTCTTC
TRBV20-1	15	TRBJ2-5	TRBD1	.	CSARGGTGPGETQYF	TGCAGTGCTAGGGGGGGGACAGGGCCGGGAGAGACCCAGTACTTC
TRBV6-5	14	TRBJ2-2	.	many	CASSYSGVTGELFF	TGTGCCAGCAGCTATAGCGGCGTCACCGGGGAGCTGTTTTTT